This T cell receptor beta chain was observed in a study of blood T cell repertoires in COVID-19. V was cut by 9 bases and J by 2 bases, with 7 bases left in between. The CDR3 consists of 12 residues. Germline-derived CDR1 and CDR2 are KGHDR and SFDVKD. The authors' processing: Scientists estimated how many nucleated cells there were by amplifying reference gene primers. Method: immunoSEQ multiplex PCR; TCRdb's copy keeps in-frame clones and lacks some. That table is the source of V, J and clone size, and D and trimming were worked out from the DNA. The sample contains some 350,000 clones, approximately 91% of which appear only once.

V is TRBV24-1 and J is TRBJ2-1; D might be TRBD1 (5 bases). This clonotype was obtained from a woman in her sixties or seventies with COVID-19, enrolled during active disease. Sequenced: peripheral blood. The CDR3 nucleotides read TGTGCCACCGAGGACACCTACAATGAGCAGTTCTTC. The encoded protein is CATEDTYNEQFF.